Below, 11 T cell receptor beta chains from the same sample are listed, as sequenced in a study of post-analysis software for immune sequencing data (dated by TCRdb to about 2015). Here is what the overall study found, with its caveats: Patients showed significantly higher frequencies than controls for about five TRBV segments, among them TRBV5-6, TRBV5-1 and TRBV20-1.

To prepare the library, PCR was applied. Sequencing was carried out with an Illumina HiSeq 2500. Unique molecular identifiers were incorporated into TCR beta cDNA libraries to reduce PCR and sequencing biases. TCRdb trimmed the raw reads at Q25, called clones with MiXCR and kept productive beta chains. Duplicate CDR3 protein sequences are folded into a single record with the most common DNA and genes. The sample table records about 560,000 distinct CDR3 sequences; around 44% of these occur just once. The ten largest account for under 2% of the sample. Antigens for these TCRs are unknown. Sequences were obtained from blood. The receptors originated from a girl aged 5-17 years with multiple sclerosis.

The CDR3 loop reads CASSPAPDEQYF. The CDR3 DNA is TGTGCCAGCAGCCCTGCCCCCGACGAGCAGTACTTC. This chain connects TRBV7-2 to TRBJ2-5; D remains ambiguous. The DNA end is a closer match to TRBJ2-7, so the J assignment may be wrong. This CDR3 has 12 amino acids. Germline assignment: CDR1 SGHTA and CDR2 FQGNSA.

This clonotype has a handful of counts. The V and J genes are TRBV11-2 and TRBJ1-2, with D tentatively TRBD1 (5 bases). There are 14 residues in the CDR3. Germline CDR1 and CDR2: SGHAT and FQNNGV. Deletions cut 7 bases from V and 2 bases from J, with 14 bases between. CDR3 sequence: CASTGLRQNYGYTF. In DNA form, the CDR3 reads TGTGCCAGCACCGGACTACGACAGAACTATGGCTACACCTTC.

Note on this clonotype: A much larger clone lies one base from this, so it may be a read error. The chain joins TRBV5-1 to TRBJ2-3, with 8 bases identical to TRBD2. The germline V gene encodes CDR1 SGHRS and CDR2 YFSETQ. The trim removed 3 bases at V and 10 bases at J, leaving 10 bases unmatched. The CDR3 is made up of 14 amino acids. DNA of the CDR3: TGCGCCAGCAGCTCAAGCGGGAGTAGGAATGCGCAGTATTTT. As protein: CASSSSGSRNAQYF. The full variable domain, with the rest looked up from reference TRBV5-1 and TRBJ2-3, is KAGVTQTPRYLIKTRGQQVTLSCSPISGHRSVSWYQQTPGQGLQFLFEYFSETQRNKGNFPGRFSGRQFSNSRSEMNVSTLELGDSALYLCASSSSGSRNAQYFGPGTRLTVL.

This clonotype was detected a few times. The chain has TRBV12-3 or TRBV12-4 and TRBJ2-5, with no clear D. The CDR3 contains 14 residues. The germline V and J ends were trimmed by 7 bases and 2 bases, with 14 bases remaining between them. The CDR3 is CASTTVLGQETQYF. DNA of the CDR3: TGTGCCAGCACCACGGTCTTGGGGCAAGAGACCCAGTACTTC.

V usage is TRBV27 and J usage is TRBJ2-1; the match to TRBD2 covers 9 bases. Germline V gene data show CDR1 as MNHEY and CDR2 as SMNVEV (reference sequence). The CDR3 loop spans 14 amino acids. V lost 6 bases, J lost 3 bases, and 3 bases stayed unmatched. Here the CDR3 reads CASRTSGLYNEQFF. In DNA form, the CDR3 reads TGTGCCAGCAGGACTAGCGGACTCTACAATGAGCAGTTCTTC.

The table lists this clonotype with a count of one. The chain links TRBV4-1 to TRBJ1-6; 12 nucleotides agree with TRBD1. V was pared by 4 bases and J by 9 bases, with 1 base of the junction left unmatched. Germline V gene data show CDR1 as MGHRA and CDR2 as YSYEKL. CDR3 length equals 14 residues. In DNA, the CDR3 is TGCGCCAGCAGCCCGGGACAGGGGGCTTCACCCCTCCACTTT. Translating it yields CASSPGQGASPLHF.

CDR3 in DNA: TGCAGTGCTAGGGACAGGCTCATCTACGAGCAGTACTTC. It translates to CSARDRLIYEQYF. The chain is built from TRBV20-1 and TRBJ2-7, with 7 bases fitting TRBD1. This CDR3 has 13 residues. The junction had 5 bases not matched to a gene; V was cut back by 3 bases and J by 3 bases. CDR1 is DFQATT and CDR2 is SNEGSKA in the germline V gene (reference sequence).

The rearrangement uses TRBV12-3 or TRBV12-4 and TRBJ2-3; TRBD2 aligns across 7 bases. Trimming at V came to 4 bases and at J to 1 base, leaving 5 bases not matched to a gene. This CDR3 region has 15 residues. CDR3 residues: CASSSTSSGTDTQYF. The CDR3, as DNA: TGTGCCAGCAGTTCGACTAGCTCGGGCACAGATACGCAGTATTTT.

CDR3 protein: CSARVGSSYNEQFF. CDR3 DNA: TGCAGTGCTAGAGTCGGGAGCTCCTACAATGAGCAGTTCTTC. The chain has TRBV20-1 and TRBJ2-1; D possibly corresponds to TRBD2 (6 bases). Trimming took 1 base from V and 0 from J, leaving 7 bases between them. Germline V lookup: CDR1 DFQATT, CDR2 SNEGSKA (reference sequence). The CDR3 is 14 amino acids.

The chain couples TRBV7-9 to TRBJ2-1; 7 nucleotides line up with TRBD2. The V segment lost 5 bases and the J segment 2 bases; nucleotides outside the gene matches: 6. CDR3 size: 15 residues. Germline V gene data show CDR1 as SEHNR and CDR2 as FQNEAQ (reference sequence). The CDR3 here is CASSPRAGAYNEQFF. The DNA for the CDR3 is TGTGCCAGCAGCCCCCGGGCGGGAGCCTACAATGAGCAGTTCTTC. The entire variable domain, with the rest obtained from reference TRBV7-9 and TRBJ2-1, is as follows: DTGVSQNPRHKITKRGQNVTFRCDPISEHNRLYWYRQTLGQGPEFLTYFQNEAQLEKSRLLSDRFSAERPKGSFSTLEIQRTEQGDSAMYLCASSPRAGAYNEQFFGPGTRLTVL.

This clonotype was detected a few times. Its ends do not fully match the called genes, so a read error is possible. CDR3 region: CATSDNRAHGGANVLTF. As DNA, the CDR3 is TGTGCCACCAGTGATAACAGGGCCCATGGAGGGGCCAACGTCCTGACTTTC. The chain uses TRBV10-3 and TRBJ2-6; possibly TRBD1 for D (6 bases). CDR1 is ENHRY, CDR2 SYGVKD, per germline. The CDR3 length is 17 residues.